The text below deals with one T cell receptor beta chain. The antigen is unknown. Clones were sequenced by immunoSEQ multiplex PCR, and TCRdb holds only the in-frame ones, with some missing. The repertoire holds tens of thousands of clones, 90% to 95% seen once, with around 1.1% in the top ten. Donors were drawn from the approximately 120-subject validation cohort, separate from the roughly 700-subject first cohort. CDR3 length: 15 residues. Germline V gene sequence: CDR1 MNHEY, CDR2 SMNVEV (reference sequence). Trimming removed 5 bases from V and 3 bases from J, with 13 bases in between. These data are taken from a study of cytomegalovirus exposure and HLA in healthy donors. Study results and limitations: Some TCR beta chains (around 180 of them) were listed as cytomegalovirus-associated.

This sequence joins TRBV27 and TRBJ1-4, with unresolved D. Sequencing was done on a sample of PBMCs. This clonotype was sampled from a man between 18 and 29 years old in good health and CMV-seronegative. CDR3 amino acids: CASSAAASPNEKLFF. CDR3 nucleotide sequence: TGTGCCAGCAGTGCCGCCGCAAGCCCTAATGAAAAACTGTTTTTT.